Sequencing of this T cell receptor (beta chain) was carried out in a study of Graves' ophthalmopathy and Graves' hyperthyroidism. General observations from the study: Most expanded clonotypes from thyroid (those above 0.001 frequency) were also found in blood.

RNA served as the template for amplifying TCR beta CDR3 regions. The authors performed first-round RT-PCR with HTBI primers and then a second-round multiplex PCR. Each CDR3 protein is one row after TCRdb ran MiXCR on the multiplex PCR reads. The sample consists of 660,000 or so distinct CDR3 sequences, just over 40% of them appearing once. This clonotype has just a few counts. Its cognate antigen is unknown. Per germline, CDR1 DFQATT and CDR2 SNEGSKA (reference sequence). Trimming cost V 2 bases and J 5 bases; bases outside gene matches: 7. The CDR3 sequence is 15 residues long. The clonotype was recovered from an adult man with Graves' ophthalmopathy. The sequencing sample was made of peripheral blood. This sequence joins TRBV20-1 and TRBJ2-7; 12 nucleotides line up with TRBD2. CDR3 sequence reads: CSARNLAGGFHEQYF. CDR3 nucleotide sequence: TGCAGTGCTAGAAACCTAGCGGGGGGGTTCCACGAGCAGTACTTC.